These 11 T cell receptor beta chains came from one sample sequenced in a study of cytomegalovirus exposure and HLA in healthy donors. PCR employed 60 Vbeta and 13 Jbeta primers. Sequenced by immunoSEQ multiplex PCR; TCRdb stores in-frame clones only, minus some. The sample has around 140,000 clones. Sequencing used PBMCs. Receptors were obtained from a woman in her 40s in good health and CMV-seronegative.

The chain recombines TRBV5-1 with TRBJ2-5, with 12 bases identical to TRBD2. The ends lost 6 bases at V and 5 bases at J; junction bases unmatched: 5. Germline CDR1 is SGHRS and CDR2 is YFSETQ. This CDR3 has 14 amino acids. The DNA for the CDR3 is TGCGCCAGCACTAGCGGGGGGGCCGGGGAGACCCAGTACTTC. Translation gives CASTSGGAGETQYF.

This chain uses TRBV6-6 with TRBJ1-6; a possible D gene is TRBD1 (5 bases). Trimming took 6 bases from V and 5 from J, leaving 11 bases between them. From germline, CDR1 is MNHNY and CDR2 SVGAGI (reference sequence). This CDR3 region has 14 residues. The CDR3 DNA sequence: TGTGCCAGCAGATCCCAGGGAAATAATTCACCCCTCCACTTT. Its protein is CASRSQGNNSPLHF.

This chain's CDR3 is CASSGGQGVRNTGELFF. The CDR3 DNA reads TGTGCCAGTTCCGGAGGACAGGGAGTGAGAAACACCGGGGAGCTGTTTTTT. The chain is built from TRBV9 and TRBJ2-2; 8 nucleotides match TRBD1. The CDR3 is 17 residues long. V was clipped by 8 bases and J by 2 bases; unmatched bases: 14. CDR1 is SGDLS, CDR2 YYNGEE, per germline.

The chain joins TRBV9 to TRBJ1-4; 10 bases match TRBD1. Per the germline V gene, CDR1 is SGDLS and CDR2 is YYNGEE. This CDR3 spans 15 amino acids. The V and J ends lost 4 bases and 8 bases, in that order; junction bases with no gene match: 8. CDR3 amino acids: CASSFTGTGEEKLFF. DNA of the CDR3: TGTGCCAGCAGCTTTACCGGGACAGGGGAGGAAAAACTGTTTTTT.

The chain recombines TRBV27 with TRBJ2-7, with 11 bases matching TRBD1. V dropped 3 bases and J dropped 3; count of bases not matched to a gene: 4. CDR1 and CDR2 from the germline V gene are MNHEY and SMNVEV (reference sequence). CDR3 length equals 15 residues. The DNA of the CDR3 is TGTGCCAGCAGTTTCACCGGGACAGGGGGCTACGAGCAGTACTTC. Encoded protein: CASSFTGTGGYEQYF.

Details on this clone: One junction end does not reproduce the germline sequence, and a read error may be involved. The chain has TRBV7-7 and TRBJ2-7; a possible D gene is TRBD2 (6 bases). Germline V gene sequence: CDR1 SSHAT, CDR2 FNYEAQ (reference sequence). The CDR3 sequence is 13 residues long. The CDR3 DNA reads TGTGCTAGCAGCTTCGGGGGATCCTACGAGCAGTACTTC. It is translated as CASSFGGSYEQYF.

The rearrangement joins TRBV29-1 to TRBJ1-2; 7 bases are shared with TRBD1. CDR1 is SQVTM and CDR2 is ANQGSEA in the germline V gene. V lost 3 bases and J lost 1; bases outside the gene matches: 8. The CDR3 extends over 15 amino acids. The CDR3, as DNA: TGCAGCGTTGATGGACAGGCTCGGATTAACTATGGCTACACCTTC. It translates to CSVDGQARINYGYTF.

V usage is TRBV29-1 and J usage is TRBJ1-2; D is perhaps TRBD1 (6 bases). The germline V gene encodes CDR1 SQVTM and CDR2 ANQGSEA. This CDR3 is 13 amino acids long. Trimming removed 5 bases from V and 4 bases from J, with 14 bases in between. The CDR3: CSVLTGGSYGYTF. The CDR3 DNA sequence: TGCAGCGTTTTAACGGGGGGCAGCTATGGCTACACCTTC.

The chain has TRBV29-1 and TRBJ2-3; maybe TRBD1 (5 bases). This CDR3 is built from 13 residues. Germline values: CDR1 SQVTM, CDR2 ANQGSEA. V was clipped by 4 bases and J by 3 bases, with 11 bases between them. CDR3 DNA sequence: TGCAGCGTTGGGGGCAGGTCAACAGATACGCAGTATTTT. Translating it yields CSVGGRSTDTQYF.

This chain joins TRBV20-1 and TRBJ2-1, with D tentatively TRBD1 (5 bases). The CDR3 has 10 amino acids. Deletions cut 3 bases from V and 14 bases from J, with 11 bases between. CDR1 is DFQATT and CDR2 is SNEGSKA in the germline V gene (reference sequence). The DNA for the CDR3 is TGCAGTGCTAGGGACACCACGAAGTTCTTC. Protein sequence: CSARDTTKFF.

The chain employs TRBV2 and TRBJ2-5; D is unresolved. Trimming left V 0 bases short and J 3 bases short, with 8 bases between. CDR1 is SNHLY and CDR2 is FYNNEI in the germline V gene. The CDR3 extends over 14 amino acids. This CDR3 is CASSEASMEETQYF. CDR3 nucleotide sequence: TGTGCCAGCAGTGAAGCGAGTATGGAAGAGACCCAGTACTTC.